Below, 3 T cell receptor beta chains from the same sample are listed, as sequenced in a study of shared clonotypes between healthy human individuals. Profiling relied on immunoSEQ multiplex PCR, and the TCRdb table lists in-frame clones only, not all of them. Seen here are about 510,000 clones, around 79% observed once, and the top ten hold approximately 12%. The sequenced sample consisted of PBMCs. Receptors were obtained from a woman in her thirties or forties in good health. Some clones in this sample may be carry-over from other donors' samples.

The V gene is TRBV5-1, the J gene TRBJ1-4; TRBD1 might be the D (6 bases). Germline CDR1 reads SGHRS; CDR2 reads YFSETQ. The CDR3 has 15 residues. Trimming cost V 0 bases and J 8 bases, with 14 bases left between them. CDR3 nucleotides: TGCGCCAGCAGCTTGGACCGGCGGCAGGGGGAAAAACTGTTTTTT. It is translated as CASSLDRRQGEKLFF.

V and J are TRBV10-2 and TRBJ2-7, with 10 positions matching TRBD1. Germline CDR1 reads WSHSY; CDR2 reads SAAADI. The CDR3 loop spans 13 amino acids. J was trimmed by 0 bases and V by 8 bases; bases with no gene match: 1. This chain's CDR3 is CASGTGVSYEQYF. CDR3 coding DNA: TGCGCCAGCGGGACAGGGGTCTCCTACGAGCAGTACTTC.

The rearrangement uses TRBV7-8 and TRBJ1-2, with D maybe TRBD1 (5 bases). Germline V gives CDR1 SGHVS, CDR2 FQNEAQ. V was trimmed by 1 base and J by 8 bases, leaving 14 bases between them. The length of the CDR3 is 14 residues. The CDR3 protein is CASSLEGRERGYTF. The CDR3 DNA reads TGTGCCAGCAGCTTAGAGGGCAGGGAACGGGGCTACACCTTC. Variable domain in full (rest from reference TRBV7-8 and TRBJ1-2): GAGVSQSPRYKVAKRGQDVALRCDPISGHVSLFWYQQALGQGPEFLTYFQNEAQLDKSGLPSDRFFAERPEGSVSTLKIQRTQQEDSAVYLCASSLEGRERGYTFGSGTRLTVV.